This T cell receptor (beta chain) appears in the sequencing data of a study of blood T cells in healthy people across ages. Alongside a J-beta primer mix, a sample-barcoded 5' primer served in a second PCR lasting 7 to 11 cycles. Each cDNA molecule received a tag from a template-switch adaptor that had 12 random nucleotides. TCRdb itself ran the 5' RACE reads through MiXCR, one entry per CDR3 protein. The sample has some 1,500,000 distinct CDR3 sequences, approximately 39% seen once. Notes on the study in general: Possibly confounding the expanded clonotype changes was the fact that donor CMV status was unknown. Unsorted PBMCs prevented conclusive naive versus antigen-experienced comparison.

CDR1 SQVTM and CDR2 ANQGSEA come from the germline V gene. There are 13 residues in the CDR3. Trimming stripped 8 bases from V and 11 bases from J, with 21 bases between. Investigators took approximately 9.4 milliliters of peripheral blood from every donor. As regards this clonotype: Its specificity is unknown.

The chain recombines TRBV29-1 with TRBJ1-4, with D possibly being TRBD1 (5 bases). The sequence was obtained from a woman between 18 and 29 years old in good health. Sequenced input: blood. DNA of the CDR3: TGCAGCACCGGGGGACCACTTGCGGGGAAACTGTTTTTT. It yields the protein CSTGGPLAGKLFF.